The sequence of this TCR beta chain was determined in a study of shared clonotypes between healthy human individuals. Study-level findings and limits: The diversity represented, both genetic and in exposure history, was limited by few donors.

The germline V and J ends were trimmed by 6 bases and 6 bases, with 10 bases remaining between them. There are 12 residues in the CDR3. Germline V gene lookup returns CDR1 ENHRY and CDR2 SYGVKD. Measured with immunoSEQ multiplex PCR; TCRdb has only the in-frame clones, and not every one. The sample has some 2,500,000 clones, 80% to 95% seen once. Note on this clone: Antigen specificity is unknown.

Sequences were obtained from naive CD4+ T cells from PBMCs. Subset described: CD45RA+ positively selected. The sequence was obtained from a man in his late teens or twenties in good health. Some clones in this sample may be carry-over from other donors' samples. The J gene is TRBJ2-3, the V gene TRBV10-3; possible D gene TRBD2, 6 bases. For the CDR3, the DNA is TGTGCCATCAGGCGGGAAGGGGATACGCAGTATTTT. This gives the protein CAIRREGDTQYF.